The next 10 T cell receptor beta chains were all read from a single sample in a study of CD8 T cells in Susac syndrome. RNA, at 0.5 to 1 ug, was reverse transcribed with random hexamers. One entry per CDR3 protein results from TCRdb running MiXCR on the immunoSEQ multiplex PCR reads. This table has some 120,000 distinct CDR3 sequences, 90% to 95% appearing once. Sequenced sample: CD4+ T cells from PBMCs. These receptors were collected from a human donor in good health.

This sequence joins TRBV7-9 and TRBJ1-2; D remains ambiguous. With 6 bases removed from V and 7 bases from J, the gap between germline ends came to 21 bases. The CDR3 length is 15 residues. Germline CDR1 is SEHNR and CDR2 is FQNEAQ (reference sequence). CDR3 DNA sequence: TGTGCCAGCAGGCCTAGTAATGGTCTTTCTAGTGGCTACACCTTC. It translates to CASRPSNGLSSGYTF.

The V gene is TRBV6-6, the J gene TRBJ2-2, with 7 bases lining up with TRBD2. V was pared by 7 bases and J by 2 bases, with 7 bases of the junction left unmatched. CDR1 and CDR2 from the germline V gene are MNHNY and SVGAGI (reference sequence). CDR3 length: 15 residues. The CDR3 is CASIPRTSNTGELFF. CDR3 DNA sequence: TGTGCCAGCATCCCTCGGACTAGTAACACCGGGGAGCTGTTTTTT.

The rearrangement uses TRBV20-1 and TRBJ2-5; 10 bases map to TRBD2. Per the germline V gene, CDR1 is DFQATT and CDR2 is SNEGSKA (reference sequence). After removal of 6 bases from V and 1 base from J, the junction contained 8 bases not matched to a gene. There are 15 residues in the CDR3. This CDR3 reads CSAVRLAGPQETQYF. CDR3 DNA sequence: TGCAGTGCGGTCAGACTAGCGGGCCCCCAAGAGACCCAGTACTTC.

The chain joins TRBV6-5 to TRBJ1-2; 7 bases are a match to TRBD1. The V gene's germline CDR1 is MNHEY and CDR2 SVGAGI. V lost 2 bases and J lost 5; bases outside the gene matches: 5. The CDR3 has 14 amino acids. This chain's CDR3 is CASSYGGQPYGYTF. CDR3 DNA sequence: TGTGCCAGCAGTTACGGGGGACAGCCTTATGGCTACACCTTC.

Concerning this clonotype itself: Germline and junction disagree at one end, which may indicate a read error. The genes are TRBV3-1 and TRBJ2-7; 9 nucleotides align to TRBD2. Germline V CDR1 and CDR2: LGHDT, YNNKEL (reference sequence). This CDR3 contains 13 residues. The CDR3 is CAGSQGRGGSMNF. The CDR3 nucleotides are TGTGCCGGCAGCCAAGGGCGGGGGGGGTCGATGAACTTC.

The chain is built from TRBV7-9 and TRBJ1-5; D is unclear. Trimming left V 3 bases short and J 3 bases short, with 6 bases between. This CDR3 has 13 amino acids. CDR1 and CDR2 (germline): SEHNR, FQNEAQ (reference sequence). As DNA, the CDR3 is TGTGCCAGCAGCTTCGCGGACAATCAGCCCCAGCATTTT. It codes for CASSFADNQPQHF.

The V call is TRBV20-1, the J call TRBJ2-1; no clear D. V gave up 3 bases and J gave up 0 bases, with 15 bases separating them. The CDR3 totals 16 residues. From germline, CDR1 is DFQATT and CDR2 SNEGSKA (reference sequence). The CDR3 DNA reads as TGCAGTGCTAGTTATTTGGCTAGTACCTCCTACAATGAGCAGTTCTTC. It encodes CSASYLASTSYNEQFF.

The chain has TRBV5-6 and TRBJ2-5, with D perhaps TRBD1 or TRBD2 (6 bases each). CDR3 length: 15 amino acids. Germline V gives CDR1 SGHDT, CDR2 YYEEEE. V was clipped by 7 bases and J by 1 base, with 17 bases between them. CDR3 protein: CASGTPGTLQETQYF. The CDR3, as DNA: TGTGCCAGCGGGACACCCGGGACTCTCCAAGAGACCCAGTACTTC.

The chain links TRBV5-5 to TRBJ2-3; a weak D match, TRBD1 (6 bases). Trimming removed 3 bases at V and 4 bases at J, with 15 bases between. Germline values: CDR1 SGHKS, CDR2 YYEKEE (reference sequence). This CDR3 is built from 15 residues. DNA for the CDR3: TGTGCCAGCAGCTCCTCGACAGGCAATGCAGATACGCAGTATTTT. Its translation: CASSSSTGNADTQYF.

The rearrangement uses TRBV6-2 or TRBV6-3 and TRBJ2-5; D is undetermined. This CDR3 is built from 12 residues. V lost 5 bases to trimming and J lost 4 bases, with 8 bases between them. Germline V gene data show CDR1 as MNHEY and CDR2 as SVGEGT. This chain's CDR3 is CASSKIGETQYF. The DNA for the CDR3 is TGTGCCAGCAGTAAGATAGGAGAGACCCAGTACTTC.